The 27 T cell receptor beta chains listed next were all sequenced from one sample in a study of T cell responses to AZD1222 COVID-19 vaccine. Produced via immunoSEQ multiplex PCR; TCRdb's table is partial and in-frame only. The data contain roughly 150,000 clones, roughly 82% of them singletons. This sample comprised peripheral blood, obtained on day 0 of AZD1222 vaccination. These receptors all come from an adult in good health.

The chain combines TRBV19 with TRBJ1-1, with D possibly TRBD1 on 5 matching bases. The CDR3 is made up of 15 amino acids. The V gene lost 4 bases and the J gene lost 0 bases, with 12 bases spanning the gap. Germline loops: CDR1 LNHDA, CDR2 SQIVND (reference sequence). The CDR3 spells CASSKTDLMNTEAFF. Here the CDR3 DNA reads TGTGCCAGTAGTAAGACAGATCTTATGAACACTGAAGCTTTCTTT. Based on the CDR3 plus reference TRBV19 and TRBJ1-1, the full variable domain is DGGITQSPKYLFRKEGQNVTLSCEQNLNHDAMYWYRQDPGQGLRLIYYSQIVNDFQKGDIAEGYSVSREKKESFPLTVTSAQKNPTAFYLCASSKTDLMNTEAFFGQGTRLTVV.

This chain uses TRBV28 with TRBJ2-1; 8 positions match TRBD1. Trimming removed 6 bases from V and 3 bases from J; junction bases left unmatched: 4. Germline CDR1 is MDHEN and CDR2 is SYDVKM. There are 14 residues in the CDR3. For the CDR3, the DNA is TGTGCCAGCAGAGAGGACAGGGACTACAATGAGCAGTTCTTC. This codes for CASREDRDYNEQFF.

This CDR3 is CASSWDRYGYTF. Here the CDR3 DNA reads TGTGCCAGCAGCTGGGACCGTTATGGCTACACCTTC. This chain connects TRBV7-9 to TRBJ1-2; TRBD1 is a possible D gene (5 bases). CDR3 length: 12 amino acids. Trimming stripped 4 bases from V and 5 bases from J, with 8 bases between. Germline CDR1 SEHNR, CDR2 FQNEAQ (reference sequence).

The CDR3 reads CASKEREEAFF. The CDR3 nucleotides are TGTGCCAGCAAGGAACGGGAAGAAGCTTTCTTT. The chain has TRBV6-5 and TRBJ1-1, with no clear D. V lost 7 bases to trimming and J lost 8 bases, with 11 bases between them. The CDR3 is 11 residues long. Germline CDR1 reads MNHEY; CDR2 reads SVGAGI.

In its sample, this clone was seen once. The CDR3 loop is CASKGTGLSPLHF. The CDR3, as DNA: TGTGCCAGCAAGGGGACAGGGTTGTCACCCCTCCACTTT. This sequence joins TRBV6-5 and TRBJ1-6; 9 bases line up with TRBD1. Germline values: CDR1 MNHEY, CDR2 SVGAGI. Trimming removed 7 bases from V and 10 bases from J; junction bases left unmatched: 5. The CDR3 has 13 amino acids.

This sequence joins TRBV5-1 and TRBJ1-1; TRBD1 might be the D (6 bases). The CDR3 covers 13 residues. Trimming shortened V by 4 bases and J by 5 bases, and 12 bases separated the two germline ends. CDR1 and CDR2 from the germline V gene are SGHRS and YFSETQ. The CDR3 reads CASSPSGATEAFF. The CDR3 DNA reads as TGCGCCAGCAGCCCGTCAGGGGCGACTGAAGCTTTCTTT. The full variable domain, its missing parts supplied by reference TRBV5-1 and TRBJ1-1, is KAGVTQTPRYLIKTRGQQVTLSCSPISGHRSVSWYQQTPGQGLQFLFEYFSETQRNKGNFPGRFSGRQFSNSRSEMNVSTLELGDSALYLCASSPSGATEAFFGQGTRLTVV.

J is TRBJ1-4 and V is TRBV19; a weak D match, TRBD1 (6 bases). Germline CDR1 and CDR2: LNHDA and SQIVND (reference sequence). The germline V and J ends were trimmed by 6 bases and 5 bases, with 13 bases remaining between them. This CDR3 comprises 14 residues. DNA for the CDR3: TGTGCCAGTAGGAAACAGGGTGCAAATGAAAAACTGTTTTTT. Its protein is CASRKQGANEKLFF.

Only one count was recorded for this clone. V is TRBV3-1 (or the pseudogene TRBV3-2) and J is TRBJ1-6; 8 nucleotides match TRBD1. Trimming at V came to 3 bases and at J to 7 bases, leaving 5 bases not matched to a gene. The germline V gene has CDR1 LGHDT and CDR2 YNNKEL (reference sequence). The CDR3 runs 15 residues. CDR3 sequence (DNA): TGTGCCAGCAGCCAGCGGACAGGGACGAATTCACCCCTCCACTTT. As protein: CASSQRTGTNSPLHF.

The J gene is TRBJ1-1, the V gene TRBV10-2; 11 bases align to TRBD1. CDR3 length: 14 amino acids. Germline trimming cut 6 bases from V and 5 bases from J; bases unmatched to any gene: 5. The V gene's germline CDR1 is WSHSY and CDR2 SAAADI. This chain's CDR3 is CASRGTGGQTEAFF. The CDR3 nucleotides read TGCGCCAGCAGGGGGACAGGGGGACAGACTGAAGCTTTCTTT.

There are a few counts of this clone. This chain links TRBV7-2 with TRBJ1-6; 10 bases agree with TRBD1. From germline, CDR1 is SGHTA and CDR2 FQGNSA. The CDR3 contains 15 residues. V shed 5 bases, J shed 8 bases, and the junction held 6 bases outside the gene matches. The CDR3 here is CASSPRTGGDSPLHF. CDR3 DNA: TGTGCCAGCAGCCCCCGGACAGGGGGTGATTCACCCCTCCACTTT.

The CDR3: CASSLMVSPDTQYF. For the CDR3, the DNA is TGTGCCAGCAGCTTGATGGTCAGTCCAGATACGCAGTATTTT. V gene TRBV5-4 combines with J gene TRBJ2-3; D call uncertain. Germline loops: CDR1 SGHNT, CDR2 YYREEE (reference sequence). V was clipped by 1 base and J by 4 bases, with 10 bases between them. The length of the CDR3 is 14 residues. The full variable domain, with the rest looked up from reference TRBV5-4 and TRBJ2-3, is ETGVTQSPTHLIKTRGQQVTLRCSSQSGHNTVSWYQQALGQGPQFIFQYYREEENGRGNFPPRFSGLQFPNYSSELNVNALELDDSALYLCASSLMVSPDTQYFGPGTRLTVL.

The chain carries TRBV7-8 and TRBJ1-2; 7 nucleotides agree with TRBD1. The V gene end was trimmed by 4 bases and the J gene end by 7 bases; junction bases not matched to a gene: 12. The CDR3 totals 15 residues. Germline-derived CDR1 and CDR2 are SGHVS and FQNEAQ. CDR3 sequence: CASSSTTGSQGGYTF. DNA of the CDR3: TGTGCCAGCAGCTCAACGACAGGGTCACAAGGTGGCTACACCTTC. The full variable domain, with the rest looked up from reference TRBV7-8 and TRBJ1-2, is GAGVSQSPRYKVAKRGQDVALRCDPISGHVSLFWYQQALGQGPEFLTYFQNEAQLDKSGLPSDRFFAERPEGSVSTLKIQRTQQEDSAVYLCASSSTTGSQGGYTFGSGTRLTVV.

CDR3 sequence reads: CASSLTSGGYNEQFF. In DNA form, the CDR3 reads TGTGCCAGCAGCCTTACTAGCGGGGGCTACAATGAGCAGTTCTTC. The chain couples TRBV3-1 (or the pseudogene TRBV3-2) to TRBJ2-1; 11 bases align to TRBD2. CDR1 is LGHDT and CDR2 is YNNKEL in the germline V gene (reference sequence). The CDR3 runs to 15 residues. J lost 3 bases, V lost 4 bases, and 2 bases had no gene match.

The chain joins TRBV5-1 to TRBJ2-7, with TRBD2 matching 8 bases. The CDR3 has 15 amino acids. Germline assignment: CDR1 SGHRS and CDR2 YFSETQ. V was clipped by 4 bases and J by 2 bases; unmatched bases: 8. Here the CDR3 reads CASSNTGTRAYEQYF. Here the CDR3 DNA reads TGCGCCAGCAGCAATACAGGGACTAGGGCCTACGAGCAGTACTTC.

J is TRBJ2-2 and V is TRBV25-1; D not certain. This CDR3 comprises 13 residues. CDR1 and CDR2 from the germline V gene are MGHDK and SYGVNS. V dropped 2 bases and J dropped 6 bases, with 7 bases sitting between them. As DNA, the CDR3 is TGTGCCAGCAGTGAAGGCCCCTCCGGGGAGCTGTTTTTT. As protein: CASSEGPSGELFF.

The rearrangement joins TRBV5-1 to TRBJ2-1, with TRBD2 matching 10 bases. V was clipped by 0 bases and J by 5 bases; unmatched bases: 11. The CDR3 runs 18 residues. CDR1 SGHRS and CDR2 YFSETQ come from the germline V gene. The CDR3 nucleotides read TGCGCCAGCAGCTTGGCCCCTACCTCTAGCGGGGGTAACAATGAGCAGTTCTTC. Encoded protein: CASSLAPTSSGGNNEQFF.

The chain employs TRBV5-1 and TRBJ2-3; 7 bases agree with TRBD1. V trimming: 4 bases; J trimming: 0 bases; junction bases outside the gene matches: 8. The germline gives CDR1 SGHRS, CDR2 YFSETQ. The CDR3 loop spans 16 amino acids. CDR3 loop: CASSPGTVDSTDTQYF. In DNA, the CDR3 is TGCGCCAGCAGCCCTGGGACAGTGGATAGCACAGATACGCAGTATTTT.

V and J are TRBV3-1 (or the pseudogene TRBV3-2) and TRBJ1-1, with 7 bases aligning to TRBD1. The germline CDR1 and CDR2 sequences are LGHDT and YNNKEL (reference sequence). The CDR3 loop spans 16 amino acids. Trimming took 4 bases from V and 5 from J; bases not matched to a gene: 13. Here the CDR3 DNA reads TGTGCCAGCAGCCCATCCAGGAGGGGGCGAAAAACTGAAGCTTTCTTT. Its protein is CASSPSRRGRKTEAFF.

The rearrangement joins TRBV2 to TRBJ2-6, with D unresolved. Germline lookup yields CDR1 SNHLY and CDR2 FYNNEI. The V end lost 3 bases, the J end lost 12 bases, and 9 bases lay between the germline ends. The CDR3 has 12 residues. The CDR3 spells CASSEVSSVLTF. Written as DNA, the CDR3 is TGTGCCAGCAGTGAGGTTAGCAGCGTCCTGACTTTC.

V and J are TRBV5-1 and TRBJ2-1; D may be TRBD1 (6 bases). The CDR3 has 15 amino acids. V lost 2 bases and J lost 0, with 9 bases in between. CDR1 is SGHRS and CDR2 is YFSETQ in the germline V gene. The CDR3 region is CASSLQGYSYNEQFF. CDR3 DNA: TGCGCCAGCAGCTTACAGGGTTACTCCTACAATGAGCAGTTCTTC.

V and J are TRBV6-5 and TRBJ1-4, with 7 nucleotides matching TRBD1. Germline V gene data show CDR1 as MNHEY and CDR2 as SVGAGI. The V segment lost 5 bases and the J segment 7 bases; nucleotides outside the gene matches: 7. The CDR3 covers 14 residues. The CDR3 sequence is CASSRQGFGEKLFF. The CDR3 coding sequence is TGTGCCAGCAGTCGACAGGGTTTTGGTGAAAAACTGTTTTTT.

This clone occurred many times. The junction does not match germline at one end; this may be a read error. This chain uses TRBV5-4 with TRBJ2-3, with D hard to call. Germline V gene lookup returns CDR1 SGHNT and CDR2 YYREEE (reference sequence). The length of the CDR3 is 14 residues. This CDR3 reads CASSPVLSRDTQYF. The CDR3 bases are TGTGCCAGCAGCCCAGTCCTCAGCAGAGATACGCAGTATTTT.

This chain uses TRBV12-5 with TRBJ1-2; D is uncertain. The CDR3 length is 12 residues. Germline V gene sequence: CDR1 LGHNT, CDR2 FRNRAP. With 4 bases removed from V and 8 bases from J, the gap between germline ends came to 11 bases. DNA of the CDR3: TGTGCTAGTGGTTCCCGGATTCTCGGCTACACCTTC. As protein: CASGSRILGYTF.

DNA for the CDR3: TGTGCCAGCAGCCGAATGCCTATGGTTCCAAGTTCCTACAATGAGCAGTTCTTC. Amino acid sequence: CASSRMPMVPSSYNEQFF. The rearrangement links TRBV28 to TRBJ2-1; no reliable D call. There are 18 residues in the CDR3. V gave up 6 bases and J gave up 1 base, with 22 bases separating them. CDR1 is MDHEN, CDR2 SYDVKM, per germline.

CDR3 region: CASSYSGYNEQFF. DNA for the CDR3: TGTGCCAGCAGCTATAGCGGGTACAATGAGCAGTTCTTC. This chain connects TRBV9 to TRBJ2-1, with 7 positions matching TRBD2. Trimming removed 4 bases from V and 4 bases from J; junction bases left unmatched: 2. Germline CDR1 and CDR2: SGDLS and YYNGEE. The CDR3 covers 13 residues.

This clone was seen once. V usage is TRBV6-4 and J usage is TRBJ1-2; tentative D call: TRBD1 (5 bases). With 7 bases removed from V and 4 bases from J, the gap between germline ends came to 16 bases. CDR1 and CDR2 (germline): MRHNA, SNTAGT. CDR3 length: 14 residues. CDR3 loop: CASNEGAGSYGYTF. The DNA for the CDR3 is TGTGCCAGCAATGAAGGGGCCGGGAGCTATGGCTACACCTTC.

V usage is TRBV7-9 and J usage is TRBJ2-3; D unresolved. Trimming took 0 bases from V and 0 from J, leaving 7 bases between them. Per the germline V gene, CDR1 is SEHNR and CDR2 is FQNEAQ (reference sequence). The CDR3 spans 15 residues. In DNA, the CDR3 is TGTGCCAGCAGCTTAGCCTCAGGTAGCACAGATACGCAGTATTTT. Its translation is CASSLASGSTDTQYF.